The next 6 T cell receptor beta chains were all read from a single sample in a study of T cell changes during pregnancy in multiple sclerosis. Only in-frame clones appear in the TCRdb table, and some are missing; sequencing was by immunoSEQ multiplex PCR. The sample includes under 75,000 clones, about 90% of them seen just once. The sample was peripheral blood, taken in the third trimester of pregnancy. The receptors were sampled from a female donor in good health, enrolled as a control in a pregnancy study.

J is TRBJ1-6 and V is TRBV9; tentatively, D is TRBD1 (6 bases). V lost 2 bases, J lost 2 bases, and 11 bases lay in between. The CDR3 is 16 amino acids. Per the germline V gene, CDR1 is SGDLS and CDR2 is YYNGEE. The CDR3 sequence is CASSVGGQAYNSPLHF. Here the CDR3 DNA reads TGTGCCAGCAGCGTCGGGGGGCAAGCCTATAATTCACCCCTCCACTTT.

The chain couples TRBV18 to TRBJ1-5, with 7 bases fitting TRBD1. The CDR3 has 14 amino acids. Looked up from germline, CDR1 is KGHSH and CDR2 is LQKENI. The J segment lost 7 bases and the V segment lost 6 bases, leaving 9 bases of the junction unmatched. CDR3 amino acids: CASSSGQERQPQHF. The CDR3 bases are TGTGCCAGCTCCTCCGGACAGGAGCGGCAGCCCCAGCATTTT.

The rearrangement uses TRBV7-9 and TRBJ2-1, with TRBD1 identical over 9 bases. Germline V gene lookup returns CDR1 SEHNR and CDR2 FQNEAQ (reference sequence). CDR3 length: 14 residues. Trimming cost V 5 bases and J 9 bases; bases outside gene matches: 8. The CDR3 is CASSLAGTGLEQFF. The CDR3 nucleotides are TGTGCCAGCAGCCTCGCCGGGACAGGGCTTGAGCAGTTCTTC.

V is TRBV7-2 and J is TRBJ2-3, with a possible D match to TRBD2 (5 bases). CDR1 and CDR2 from the germline V gene are SGHTA and FQGNSA. The V gene lost 1 base and the J gene lost 10 bases, with 9 bases spanning the gap. This CDR3 is built from 12 residues. CDR3 loop: CASSLGTDPQYF. CDR3 DNA sequence: TGTGCCAGCAGCTTAGGGACTGACCCGCAGTATTTT.

The chain combines TRBV11-2 with TRBJ2-2; D may be TRBD2 (6 bases). The V end lost 4 bases, the J end lost 6 bases, and 9 bases lay between the germline ends. Looked up from germline, CDR1 is SGHAT and CDR2 is FQNNGV. The CDR3 runs to 13 residues. The CDR3 DNA reads TGTGCCAGCAGCTCGGGGGTGGCCGGGGAGCTGTTTTTT. Translating it yields CASSSGVAGELFF.

The V call is TRBV6-4, the J call TRBJ2-1, with 7 positions matching TRBD1. The length of the CDR3 is 15 residues. V was clipped by 5 bases and J by 0 bases; unmatched bases: 4. Germline-derived CDR1 and CDR2 are MRHNA and SNTAGT. The CDR3 spells CASSTGTVSYNEQFF. Here the CDR3 DNA reads TGTGCCAGCAGTACAGGGACAGTCTCCTACAATGAGCAGTTCTTC.